The present T cell receptor (beta chain) was sequenced within a study of cytomegalovirus exposure and HLA in healthy donors. Amplification used 60 Vbeta primers and 13 Jbeta primers. Sequencing used immunoSEQ multiplex PCR; TCRdb keeps in-frame clones, though not all of them. The data contain approximately 150,000 clones, about 75% of them seen just once; the ten biggest clones take up roughly 4.7%. This receptor was identified in a man between 60 and 70 years old in good health and CMV-seronegative. Source material: PBMCs.

CDR3 loop: CASSPDPDSATNEKLFF. The CDR3 DNA is TGCGCCAGCAGCCCGGACCCCGACAGCGCAACTAATGAAAAACTGTTTTTT. The chain recombines TRBV5-1 with TRBJ1-4; maybe TRBD1 (5 bases). Germline values: CDR1 SGHRS, CDR2 YFSETQ. With 4 bases removed from V and 0 bases from J, the gap between germline ends came to 16 bases. The CDR3 length is 17 residues.